The 22 T cell receptor beta chains in this list originate from one sample, sequenced in a study of OX40 agonist ivuxolimab in advanced cancers. This table comes from immunoSEQ multiplex PCR, and its TCRdb copy is limited to in-frame clones, with some not included. The sample yields more than 65,000 clones, roughly 84% seen once. Specimen: CD4+ or CD8+ T cells sorted from blood, collected in a trial of the OX40 agonist ivuxolimab. The receptors originated from an adult with an advanced solid tumor such as melanoma, head and neck, liver or kidney cancer.

V and J are TRBV5-1 and TRBJ2-3; D unresolved. In germline, CDR1 is SGHRS, CDR2 YFSETQ. The V end was cut by 2 bases, the J end by 4 bases, with 5 bases between. The CDR3 is made up of 12 amino acids. In DNA, the CDR3 is TGCGCCAGCAGCTTAACGGCAGATACGCAGTATTTT. Amino acid sequence: CASSLTADTQYF.

The V call is TRBV5-1, the J call TRBJ2-1, with D possibly matching TRBD2 (6 bases). V lost 0 bases and J lost 8, with 12 bases in between. Germline assignment: CDR1 SGHRS and CDR2 YFSETQ. This CDR3 contains 14 residues. CDR3 sequence (DNA): TGCGCCAGCAGCTTGGATGGAGGGTTGGATGAGCAGTTCTTC. This encodes CASSLDGGLDEQFF.

The rearrangement links TRBV29-1 to TRBJ1-4; weak D call: TRBD1 (6 bases). The CDR3 totals 18 residues. Deletions cut 6 bases from V and 1 base from J, with 24 bases between. Germline V CDR1 and CDR2: SQVTM, ANQGSEA. The CDR3 protein is CSVLGGQGTFGTNEKLFF. The CDR3 nucleotides are TGCAGCGTCTTGGGGGGGCAGGGAACCTTTGGAACTAATGAAAAACTGTTTTTT.

The chain recombines TRBV6-6 with TRBJ2-7; 8 nucleotides agree with TRBD1. CDR3 length: 16 residues. CDR1 is MNHNY, CDR2 SVGAGI, per germline (reference sequence). Trimming cost V 0 bases and J 3 bases; bases outside gene matches: 7. The CDR3 loop is CASSYSTGTGGYEQYF. DNA of the CDR3: TGTGCCAGCAGTTACTCCACCGGGACAGGAGGCTACGAGCAGTACTTC.

This chain joins TRBV7-9 and TRBJ2-7; D might be TRBD1 (6 bases). Germline V CDR1 and CDR2: SEHNR, FQNEAQ (reference sequence). Deletions cut 5 bases from V and 2 bases from J, with 7 bases between. The CDR3 spans 12 residues. The CDR3 sequence is CASSDRTYEQYF. The CDR3 region has the DNA TGTGCCAGCAGCGACAGGACCTACGAGCAGTACTTC.

V is TRBV4-2 and J is TRBJ2-7, with D perhaps matching TRBD2 (5 bases). V lost 2 bases and J lost 2, with 7 bases in between. CDR1 is LGHNA, CDR2 YNFKEQ, per germline. The CDR3 has 13 residues. CDR3: CASSQNGAYEQYF. The CDR3 coding sequence is TGTGCCAGCAGCCAAAACGGGGCCTACGAGCAGTACTTC.

The CDR3 loop reads CASRVDRGLSYEQYF. CDR3 coding DNA: TGTGCCAGCAGAGTTGACAGGGGTCTTTCCTACGAGCAGTACTTC. This chain connects TRBV5-5 to TRBJ2-7, with 8 bases matching TRBD1. CDR1 and CDR2 from the germline V gene are SGHKS and YYEKEE (reference sequence). This CDR3 has 15 amino acids. The V and J ends lost 5 bases and 1 base, in that order; junction bases with no gene match: 8.

The genes are TRBV5-6 and TRBJ2-1; D gene unclear. Trimming stripped 4 bases from V and 5 bases from J, with 13 bases between. CDR1 SGHDT and CDR2 YYEEEE come from the germline V gene. CDR3 size: 14 residues. The CDR3 nucleotides are TGTGCCAGCAGCAGTGGACCCCACCACAATGAGCAGTTCTTC. The encoded protein is CASSSGPHHNEQFF.

The V and J genes are TRBV27 and TRBJ1-2; 8 nucleotides match TRBD1. Trimming cost V 4 bases and J 4 bases; bases outside gene matches: 14. The CDR3 length is 17 residues. From germline, CDR1 is MNHEY and CDR2 SMNVEV (reference sequence). The CDR3 loop is CASSSKFSAGGVYGYTF. As DNA, the CDR3 is TGTGCCAGCAGTTCCAAGTTCTCGGCAGGGGGCGTCTATGGCTACACCTTC.

V and J are TRBV5-1 and TRBJ2-1; D call uncertain. Trimming cost V 1 base and J 7 bases, with 3 bases left between them. This CDR3 region has 11 residues. CDR1 and CDR2 (germline): SGHRS, YFSETQ. The CDR3: CASSLLNEQFF. CDR3 nucleotide sequence: TGCGCCAGCAGCTTGCTTAATGAGCAGTTCTTC.

The chain couples TRBV6-5 to TRBJ2-1; 10 positions agree with TRBD2. Germline V gene sequence: CDR1 MNHEY, CDR2 SVGAGI. Trimming took 3 bases from V and 8 from J; bases not matched to a gene: 7. This CDR3 spans 15 amino acids. As DNA, the CDR3 is TGTGCCAGCAGTTATTTAAGCGGGAGGGCCTATGAGCAGTTCTTC. Translated: CASSYLSGRAYEQFF.

The chain couples TRBV19 to TRBJ2-1; perhaps TRBD2 as D (6 bases). Germline-derived CDR1 and CDR2 are LNHDA and SQIVND (reference sequence). The CDR3 has 15 residues. V was trimmed by 4 bases and J by 2 bases, leaving 12 bases between them. The CDR3 protein is CASSTGTLTYNEQFF. CDR3 DNA sequence: TGTGCCAGTAGTACCGGGACTCTTACCTACAATGAGCAGTTCTTC.

This rearrangement joins TRBV15 to TRBJ1-1; D is unclear. CDR3 length equals 14 residues. V lost 4 bases and J lost 4, with 13 bases in between. The V gene's germline CDR1 is LNHNV and CDR2 YYDKDF (reference sequence). This CDR3 reads CATSIGREGTEAFF. The DNA of the CDR3 is TGTGCCACCAGCATAGGCCGAGAGGGCACTGAAGCTTTCTTT. Combining the CDR3 with reference TRBV15 and TRBJ1-1 gives the whole variable domain DAMVIQNPRYQVTQFGKPVTLSCSQTLNHNVMYWYQQKSSQAPKLLFHYYDKDFNNEADTPDNFQSRRPNTSFCFLDIRSPGLGDTAMYLCATSIGREGTEAFFGQGTRLTVV.

The chain couples TRBV28 to TRBJ2-7; TRBD2 might be the D (5 bases). V was cut by 6 bases and J by 4 bases, with 19 bases left in between. The CDR3 runs 15 residues. CDR1 is MDHEN, CDR2 SYDVKM, per germline. CDR3 sequence (DNA): TGTGCCAGCAGGGCGCCGCCAGAGGGCCGTTACGAGCAGTACTTC. This translates into CASRAPPEGRYEQYF.

The chain carries TRBV19 and TRBJ1-3, with no clear D. V was trimmed by 1 base and J by 1 base, leaving 8 bases between them. Germline V gives CDR1 LNHDA, CDR2 SQIVND (reference sequence). The CDR3 contains 15 residues. In DNA form, the CDR3 reads TGTGCCAGTAGTATAGCATCAGGATCTGGAAACACCATATATTTT. It is translated as CASSIASGSGNTIYF.

A single count supports this clone. The chain couples TRBV5-1 to TRBJ1-1; no firm D call. V was trimmed by 5 bases and J by 1 base, leaving 6 bases between them. This CDR3 is 12 amino acids long. CDR1 and CDR2 from the germline V gene are SGHRS and YFSETQ. The CDR3 region is CASSSGNTEAFF. CDR3 bases: TGCGCCAGCAGTTCAGGGAACACTGAAGCTTTCTTT.

The chain employs TRBV5-1 and TRBJ2-2; TRBD1 agrees at 8 bases. Trimming removed 2 bases from V and 3 bases from J; junction bases left unmatched: 3. CDR3 length: 15 residues. Germline V lookup: CDR1 SGHRS, CDR2 YFSETQ. CDR3 nucleotides: TGCGCCAGCAGCTTCGGACAGGGTTACACCGGGGAGCTGTTTTTT. This sequence encodes CASSFGQGYTGELFF.

The CDR3 protein is CASSPQGARDYEQYF. CDR3 bases: TGCGCCAGCAGCCCTCAAGGGGCGCGAGACTACGAGCAGTACTTC. The chain uses TRBV5-1 and TRBJ2-7; D may be TRBD1 (5 bases). Germline V CDR1 and CDR2: SGHRS, YFSETQ. The germline V and J ends were trimmed by 4 bases and 3 bases, with 17 bases remaining between them. The CDR3 sequence is 15 residues long.

The V and J genes are TRBV19 and TRBJ2-7, with 9 nucleotides matching TRBD1. CDR3 length equals 14 residues. The junction had 7 bases not matched to a gene; V was cut back by 8 bases and J by 2 bases. Germline-derived CDR1 and CDR2 are LNHDA and SQIVND (reference sequence). The CDR3 nucleotides read TGTGCCAGTGGACGCCGGGACAGGGCCTACGAGCAGTACTTC. Residues: CASGRRDRAYEQYF.

This chain uses TRBV19 with TRBJ1-1; 8 nucleotides match TRBD1. Per germline, CDR1 LNHDA and CDR2 SQIVND (reference sequence). With V trimmed by 7 bases and J by 0 bases, 7 bases remained unmatched. The CDR3 covers 15 residues. CDR3 in amino acids: CASTSTGEMNTEAFF. CDR3 sequence (DNA): TGTGCCAGTACCTCGACAGGGGAGATGAACACTGAAGCTTTCTTT.

This clone appeared a single time. The chain employs TRBV5-1 and TRBJ2-7; the D gene could be TRBD1 or TRBD2 (6 bases each). This CDR3 region has 14 residues. Trimming removed 0 bases from V and 2 bases from J, with 9 bases in between. Germline assignment: CDR1 SGHRS and CDR2 YFSETQ. The CDR3: CASSLEGGPYEQYF. CDR3 in DNA: TGCGCCAGCAGCTTGGAAGGGGGGCCCTACGAGCAGTACTTC.

This rearrangement joins TRBV15 to TRBJ2-2, with 11 positions matching TRBD1. Germline V gives CDR1 LNHNV, CDR2 YYDKDF (reference sequence). V gave up 2 bases and J gave up 7 bases; unmatched junction bases: 3. This CDR3 spans 15 amino acids. The CDR3 here is CATSRHGTGGGELFF. Written as DNA, the CDR3 is TGTGCCACCAGCAGACACGGGACAGGGGGCGGGGAGCTGTTTTTT. The full variable domain, completed using reference TRBV15 and TRBJ2-2, is DAMVIQNPRYQVTQFGKPVTLSCSQTLNHNVMYWYQQKSSQAPKLLFHYYDKDFNNEADTPDNFQSRRPNTSFCFLDIRSPGLGDTAMYLCATSRHGTGGGELFFGEGSRLTVL.